This is a list of T cell receptor beta chains from one sample in a study of cytomegalovirus exposure and HLA in healthy donors. Profiling relied on immunoSEQ multiplex PCR, and the TCRdb table lists in-frame clones only, not all of them. Counted here are around 220,000 clones, over 75% occurring once; the ten biggest clones make up around 2%. The material sequenced was PBMCs. These receptor sequences come from a man aged 18 to 29 in good health and CMV-seronegative. Each CDR3 is given with its conserved first and last residue. The D gene is left open where the match is weak. The size entry is marked missing in some rows and otherwise reads once, few, many or a size class.

size,J,V,D,CDR3,DNA
.,TRBJ2-1,TRBV27,TRBD1,CASSLTGQSYNEQFF,TGTGCCAGCAGTTTGACGGGACAGTCCTACAATGAGCAGTTCTTC
once,TRBJ2-7,TRBV30,TRBD1,CAWSRRGLYEQYF,TGTGCCTGGAGTCGAAGGGGGCTGTACGAGCAGTACTTC
.,TRBJ2-3,TRBV7-2,.,CASSRRQVTDTQYF,TGTGCCAGCAGCCGACGACAGGTCACAGATACGCAGTATTTT
few,TRBJ2-5,TRBV7-2,.,CASSPLQVKETQYF,TGTGCCAGCAGCCCGTTACAGGTTAAAGAGACCCAGTACTTC
few,TRBJ2-5,TRBV14,.,CASSQEARGTYQETQYF,TGTGCCAGCAGCCAAGAGGCCAGGGGCACCTATCAAGAGACCCAGTACTTC
few,TRBJ1-4,TRBV15,.,CATSRDPRTNEKLFF,TGTGCCACCAGCAGAGATCCCAGGACTAATGAAAAACTGTTTTTT
.,TRBJ2-2,TRBV6-1,.,CASSRDISTGELFF,TGTGCCAGCAGCCGGGACATCTCCACCGGGGAGCTGTTTTTT
.,TRBJ1-3,TRBV2,.,CASSQQGAGNTIYF,TGTGCCAGCAGTCAACAGGGTGCCGGAAACACCATATATTTT
.,TRBJ2-3,TRBV27,.,CASRLEGTDTQYF,TGTGCCAGCAGGTTAGAGGGTACAGATACGCAGTATTTT
.,TRBJ2-5,TRBV7-8,.,CASSSTRSQETQYF,TGTGCCAGCAGCTCCACGAGGAGCCAAGAGACCCAGTACTTC
.,TRBJ2-6,TRBV27,.,CASSPPVVSGANVLTF,TGTGCCAGCAGTCCCCCCGTCGTCTCTGGGGCCAACGTCCTGACTTTC
.,TRBJ1-1,TRBV4-3,TRBD1,CASSQGTGGEAFF,TGCGCCAGCAGCCAAGGAACAGGGGGTGAAGCTTTCTTT
.,TRBJ2-7,TRBV7-9,.,CSSSLTAHYEQYF,TGTTCCAGCAGCTTGACAGCCCACTACGAGCAGTACTTC
.,TRBJ2-5,TRBV15,TRBD1,CATAGTGIETQYF,TGTGCCACCGCCGGGACAGGGATAGAGACCCAGTACTTC
.,TRBJ1-6,TRBV6-5,TRBD1,CASSYQDRGDSPLHF,TGTGCCAGCAGTTACCAGGACAGGGGGGATTCACCCCTCCACTTT
.,TRBJ2-3,TRBV18,TRBD2,CASSSTGTSGITDTQYF,TGTGCCAGCTCCTCCACTGGGACTAGCGGGATAACAGATACGCAGTATTTT
.,TRBJ1-1,TRBV7-9,TRBD1,CASSPARDRADTEAFF,TGTGCCAGCAGCCCAGCGAGGGACAGGGCGGACACTGAAGCTTTCTTT
.,TRBJ1-1,TRBV11-3,.,CASSLNGGSTEAFF,TGTGCCAGCAGCTTAAATGGGGGGAGCACTGAAGCTTTCTTT
.,TRBJ1-5,TRBV28,TRBD1,CASSLGQGGNQPQHF,TGTGCCAGCAGTTTGGGCCAGGGGGGCAATCAGCCCCAGCATTTT
.,TRBJ2-5,TRBV6-1,TRBD1,CASSMDRTQETQYF,TGTGCCAGCAGTATGGACAGGACACAAGAGACCCAGTACTTC
.,TRBJ2-2,TRBV4-3,.,CASSPRGGTTGELFF,TGCGCCAGCAGCCCTCGGGGAGGTACCACCGGGGAGCTGTTTTTT
.,TRBJ1-1,TRBV4-3,.,CASSQDTVNTEAFF,TGCGCCAGCAGCCAAGATACGGTGAACACTGAAGCTTTCTTT
.,TRBJ2-7,TRBV7-9,.,CASQTGSLYEQYF,TGTGCCAGTCAAACGGGATCCCTCTACGAGCAGTACTTC
.,TRBJ1-2,TRBV2,TRBD1,CASSDVDRGYGYTF,TGTGCCAGCAGTGACGTGGACAGGGGCTATGGCTACACCTTC
.,TRBJ1-5,TRBV6-5,.,CASTDSLNQPQHF,TGTGCCAGCACTGACAGCCTCAATCAGCCCCAGCATTTT
few,TRBJ1-3,TRBV4-1,.,CASSQDRGTGNTIYF,TGCGCCAGCAGCCAAGATCGGGGTACCGGAAACACCATATATTTT
.,TRBJ2-3,TRBV27,TRBD2,CASIPPSGFTSTDTQYF,TGTGCCAGCATCCCACCTAGCGGGTTCACTAGCACAGATACGCAGTATTTT
.,TRBJ2-3,TRBV15,TRBD2,CATSRGTSGGDTQYF,TGTGCCACCAGCAGGGGGACTAGCGGCGGGGATACGCAGTATTTT
.,TRBJ2-2,TRBV29-1,.,CSVGLAGTTGELFF,TGCAGCGTTGGTTTGGCGGGTACTACCGGGGAGCTGTTTTTT
.,TRBJ1-2,TRBV2,TRBD1,CASSEPTGKGYGYTF,TGTGCCAGCAGTGAACCGACAGGGAAGGGCTATGGCTACACCTTC
.,TRBJ1-2,TRBV21-1,.,CASSNIPQAFREDYGYTF,TGTGCCAGCAGCAATATTCCACAGGCATTCCGAGAAGACTATGGCTACACCTTC
.,TRBJ2-2,TRBV4-3,TRBD2,CASSQGRLRGALPDTGELFF,TGCGCCAGCAGCCAAGGCCGATTGCGGGGGGCCCTCCCCGACACCGGGGAGCTGTTTTTT
.,TRBJ2-5,TRBV5-6,TRBD2,CASSSLAGGTWEETQYF,TGTGCCAGCAGCTCACTAGCGGGGGGTACCTGGGAAGAGACCCAGTACTTC
.,TRBJ2-7,TRBV14,.,CASSQDLRDMTTYEQYF,TGTGCCAGCAGCCAAGACCTCCGGGACATGACTACCTACGAGCAGTACTTC
.,TRBJ2-2,TRBV5-1,TRBD2,CASRPLAGVDTGELFF,TGCGCCAGCAGACCTCTAGCGGGGGTGGACACCGGGGAGCTGTTTTTT
.,TRBJ1-4,TRBV9,.,CASSPRQVNEKLFF,TGTGCCAGCAGCCCCCGACAGGTGAATGAAAAACTGTTTTTT
.,TRBJ2-7,TRBV6-5,.,CASSYGTGAAYEQYF,TGTGCCAGCAGTTACGGCACAGGCGCGGCTTACGAGCAGTACTTC
.,TRBJ1-1,TRBV6-5,TRBD1,CASSYYGGGGGLEAFF,TGTGCCAGCAGTTATTATGGAGGGGGCGGAGGCCTTGAAGCTTTCTTT
.,TRBJ2-7,TRBV29-1,TRBD1,CSVPGQGVYGQYF,TGCAGCGTTCCGGGACAGGGCGTATACGGGCAGTACTTC
.,TRBJ2-5,TRBV19,.,CASSRTGETQYF,TGTGCCAGTAGTAGAACAGGGGAGACCCAGTACTTC
once,TRBJ2-7,TRBV19,.,CASSIGGTGTDEQYF,TGTGCCAGTAGTATAGGAGGAACAGGGACCGACGAGCAGTACTTC
.,TRBJ2-1,TRBV6-1,TRBD2,CASLAGVYNEQFF,TGTGCCAGCCTAGCGGGGGTCTACAATGAGCAGTTCTTC
.,TRBJ2-7,TRBV7-9,.,CASSFSEGSYEQYF,TGTGCCAGCAGCTTTAGTGAGGGCTCGTACGAGCAGTACTTC
few,TRBJ2-1,TRBV5-1,.,CASSLDVASYNEQFF,TGCGCCAGCAGCTTGGACGTGGCCTCCTACAATGAGCAGTTCTTC
.,TRBJ2-7,TRBV6-1,.,CASSEEQGRSYEQYF,TGTGCCAGCAGTGAAGAACAGGGGAGGTCCTACGAGCAGTACTTC
.,TRBJ1-6,TRBV27,.,CASSFGRSHSPLHF,TGTGCCAGCAGTTTCGGCAGGTCCCATTCACCCCTCCACTTT
.,TRBJ2-3,TRBV5-6,TRBD2,CASSFTPGLATDTQYF,TGTGCCAGCAGCTTCACTCCGGGACTAGCTACAGATACGCAGTATTTT
.,TRBJ2-1,TRBV9,.,CASSVAVFGSDEQFF,TGTGCCAGCAGCGTAGCTGTTTTCGGTAGCGATGAGCAGTTCTTC
.,TRBJ1-3,TRBV28,TRBD1,CASSSGGWSRLGNTIYF,TGTGCCAGCAGTTCAGGGGGGTGGAGCCGACTGGGAAACACCATATATTTT
.,TRBJ2-1,TRBV7-6,TRBD2,CASSPGLAASGNHEQFF,TGTGCCAGCAGCCCTGGTTTGGCGGCTAGCGGGAATCATGAGCAGTTCTTC
.,TRBJ1-1,TRBV19,.,CASQPGLPNTEAFF,TGTGCCAGTCAACCCGGACTGCCGAACACTGAAGCTTTCTTT
.,TRBJ1-3,TRBV30,.,CAWSEGGNTIYF,TGTGCCTGGAGTGAGGGGGGAAACACCATATATTTT